The source of this T cell receptor (beta chain) is a study of T cell responses to AZD1222 COVID-19 vaccine. Produced via immunoSEQ multiplex PCR; TCRdb's table is partial and in-frame only. Of some 110,000 clones in the sample, 82% were seen once. CDR1 and CDR2 (germline): MNHNY, SVGAGI (reference sequence). The ends were cut back, 5 bases at V and 7 bases at J, with 14 bases in the middle. The CDR3 totals 14 residues. Here the sequenced sample was peripheral blood, taken on day 0 of AZD1222 vaccination. The gene calls are TRBV6-6 and TRBJ1-4; tentative D call: TRBD1 (5 bases). The receptor was derived from an adult in good health. The CDR3 region has the DNA TGTGCCAGCAGTGATCTGATAGGGGTTGAAAAACTGTTTTTT. Residues: CASSDLIGVEKLFF.